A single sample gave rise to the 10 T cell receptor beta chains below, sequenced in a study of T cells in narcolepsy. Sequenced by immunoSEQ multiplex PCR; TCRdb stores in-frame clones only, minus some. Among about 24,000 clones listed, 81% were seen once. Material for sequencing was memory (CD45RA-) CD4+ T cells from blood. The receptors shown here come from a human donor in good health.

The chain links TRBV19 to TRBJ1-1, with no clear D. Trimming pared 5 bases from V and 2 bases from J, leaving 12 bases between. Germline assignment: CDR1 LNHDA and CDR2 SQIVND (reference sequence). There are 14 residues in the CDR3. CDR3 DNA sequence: TGTGCCAGTAGTGTAGGCTCAGCAAACACTGAAGCTTTCTTT. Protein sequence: CASSVGSANTEAFF.

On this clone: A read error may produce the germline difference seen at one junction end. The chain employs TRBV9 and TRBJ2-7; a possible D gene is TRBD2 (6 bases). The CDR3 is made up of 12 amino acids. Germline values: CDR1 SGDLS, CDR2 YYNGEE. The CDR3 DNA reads TGTGCCAGCAGCGTAGATATTCGGGCTAGCGACTTC. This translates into CASSVDIRASDF.

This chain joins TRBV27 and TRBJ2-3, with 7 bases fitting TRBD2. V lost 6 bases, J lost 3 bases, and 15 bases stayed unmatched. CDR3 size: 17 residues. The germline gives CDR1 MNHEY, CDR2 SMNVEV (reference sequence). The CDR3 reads CASSPGWGREGTDTQYF. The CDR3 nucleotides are TGTGCCAGCAGCCCGGGTTGGGGCAGGGAGGGGACAGATACGCAGTATTTT.

The CDR3 spells CASSIGQGLETQYF. The CDR3 nucleotides read TGTGCCAGTAGTATCGGACAGGGTCTAGAGACCCAGTACTTC. V and J are TRBV19 and TRBJ2-5; 8 nucleotides line up with TRBD1. The CDR3 has 14 residues. V dropped 3 bases and J dropped 4; count of bases not matched to a gene: 4. Germline V CDR1 and CDR2: LNHDA, SQIVND (reference sequence).

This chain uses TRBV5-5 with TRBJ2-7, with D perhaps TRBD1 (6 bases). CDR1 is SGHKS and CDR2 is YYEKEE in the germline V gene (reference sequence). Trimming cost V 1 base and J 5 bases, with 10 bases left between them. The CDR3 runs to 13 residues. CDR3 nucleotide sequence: TGTGCCAGCAGCTTGCCAGGGGTGGACGAGCAGTACTTC. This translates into CASSLPGVDEQYF. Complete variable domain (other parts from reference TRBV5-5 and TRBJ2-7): DAGVTQSPTHLIKTRGQQVTLRCSPISGHKSVSWYQQVLGQGPQFIFQYYEKEERGRGNFPDRFSARQFPNYSSELNVNALLLGDSALYLCASSLPGVDEQYFGPGTRLTVT.

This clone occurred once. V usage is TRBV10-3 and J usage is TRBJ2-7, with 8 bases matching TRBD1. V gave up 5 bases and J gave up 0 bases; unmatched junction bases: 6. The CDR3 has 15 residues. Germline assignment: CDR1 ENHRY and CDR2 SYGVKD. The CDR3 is CAISLDRGGSYEQYF. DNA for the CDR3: TGTGCCATCAGTCTCGACAGGGGAGGCTCCTACGAGCAGTACTTC.

CDR3 residues: CASSWTGRDNEQFF. CDR3 nucleotide sequence: TGTGCCAGCAGTTGGACAGGGAGAGACAATGAGCAGTTCTTC. This chain connects TRBV27 to TRBJ2-1, with 8 bases lining up with TRBD1. Germline V gene lookup returns CDR1 MNHEY and CDR2 SMNVEV (reference sequence). The CDR3 covers 14 residues. Trimming at V came to 4 bases and at J to 5 bases, leaving 4 bases not matched to a gene.

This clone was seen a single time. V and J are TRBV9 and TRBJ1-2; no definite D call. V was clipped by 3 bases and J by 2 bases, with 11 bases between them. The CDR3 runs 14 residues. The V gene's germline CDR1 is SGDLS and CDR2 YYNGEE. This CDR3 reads CASSAQTTNYGYTF. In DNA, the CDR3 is TGTGCCAGCAGCGCCCAAACTACAAACTATGGCTACACCTTC. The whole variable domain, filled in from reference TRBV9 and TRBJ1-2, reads DSGVTQTPKHLITATGQRVTLRCSPRSGDLSVYWYQQSLDQGLQFLIQYYNGEERAKGNILERFSAQQFPDLHSELNLSSLELGDSALYFCASSAQTTNYGYTFGSGTRLTVV.

In DNA, the CDR3 is TGCGCCAGCAGCCAAGGACAGCCATGGGGCACTGAAGCTTTCTTT. This gives the protein CASSQGQPWGTEAFF. This rearrangement joins TRBV4-1 to TRBJ1-1, with D possibly being TRBD1 (5 bases). The CDR3 consists of 15 residues. Germline loops: CDR1 MGHRA, CDR2 YSYEKL. The ends were cut back, 1 base at V and 4 bases at J, with 13 bases in the middle.

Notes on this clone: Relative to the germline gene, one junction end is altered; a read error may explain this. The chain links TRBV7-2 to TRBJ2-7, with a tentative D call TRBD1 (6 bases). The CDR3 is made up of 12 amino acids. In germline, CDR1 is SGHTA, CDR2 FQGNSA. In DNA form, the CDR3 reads TGTGCCAGCAGTTTACATAGACAGGTGGCAAGTTTC. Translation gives CASSLHRQVASF.